Presented here are 20 T cell receptor beta chains from one specimen sequenced in a study of shared clonotypes between healthy human individuals. Sequencing was performed with immunoSEQ multiplex PCR; in TCRdb, only in-frame clones are kept and a portion is missing. The sample shows some 2.1 million clones, 95% of them seen only once. The specimen sequenced was naive CD4+ T cells sorted from blood. The subset: CD45RA+ positively selected. Receptors originate from a man younger than 35 in good health.

The rearrangement joins TRBV30 to TRBJ2-5; perhaps TRBD2 as D (6 bases). In germline, CDR1 is GTSNPN, CDR2 SVGIG (reference sequence). V lost 7 bases and J 2 bases, leaving 14 bases between the germline ends. The CDR3 contains 13 residues. This CDR3 is CASRDSLQETQYF. DNA for the CDR3: TGTGCCTCCCGGGACTCCCTTCAAGAGACCCAGTACTTC.

The chain employs TRBV18 and TRBJ2-2; tentative D call: TRBD2 (6 bases). The germline V gene encodes CDR1 KGHSH and CDR2 LQKENI. The CDR3 length is 18 residues. The V gene lost 0 bases and the J gene lost 0 bases, with 14 bases spanning the gap. CDR3 nucleotides: TGTGCCAGCTCACCACCCGGGGGAGGAAAATCGAACACCGGGGAGCTGTTTTTT. Its protein product is CASSPPGGGKSNTGELFF.

The V gene is TRBV11-2, the J gene TRBJ1-4, with 7 positions matching TRBD1. Germline CDR1 reads SGHAT; CDR2 reads FQNNGV. There are 15 residues in the CDR3. The V gene end was trimmed by 5 bases and the J gene end by 7 bases; junction bases not matched to a gene: 10. The chain's CDR3 is CASSVPGQRTEKLFF. CDR3 DNA: TGTGCCAGCAGCGTCCCGGGACAGCGGACTGAAAAACTGTTTTTT.

V usage is TRBV6-5 and J usage is TRBJ2-6; D remains ambiguous. Trimming took off 0 bases at V and 0 bases at J, with 3 bases between the two ends. The CDR3 is 15 amino acids. The V gene's germline CDR1 is MNHEY and CDR2 SVGAGI. CDR3 protein: CASSYSDSGANVLTF. The CDR3 DNA reads as TGTGCCAGCAGTTACTCGGACTCTGGGGCCAACGTCCTGACTTTC.

This chain connects TRBV5-6 to TRBJ2-7, with TRBD1 matching over 8 bases. Trimming removed 4 bases from V and 2 bases from J; junction bases left unmatched: 8. Germline CDR1 reads SGHDT; CDR2 reads YYEEEE. The CDR3 runs to 15 residues. The CDR3 reads CASSAIGQGTYEQYF. The CDR3 DNA reads TGTGCCAGCAGCGCAATCGGACAGGGCACCTACGAGCAGTACTTC.

The rearrangement joins TRBV19 to TRBJ2-5; perhaps TRBD2 as D (5 bases). V lost 6 bases, J lost 2 bases, and 10 bases lay in between. Per the germline V gene, CDR1 is LNHDA and CDR2 is SQIVND (reference sequence). The CDR3 loop spans 13 amino acids. The CDR3 sequence is CASRPDSQETQYF. In DNA, the CDR3 is TGTGCCAGTAGACCGGACTCGCAAGAGACCCAGTACTTC. Together with reference TRBV19 and TRBJ2-5, the CDR3 gives the full variable domain: DGGITQSPKYLFRKEGQNVTLSCEQNLNHDAMYWYRQDPGQGLRLIYYSQIVNDFQKGDIAEGYSVSREKKESFPLTVTSAQKNPTAFYLCASRPDSQETQYFGPGTRLLVL.

This clone showed up just once. CDR3 residues: CASSLVWYGSVTDTQYF. DNA for the CDR3: TGTGCCAGCAGCTTAGTCTGGTACGGGAGCGTCACAGATACGCAGTATTTT. V usage is TRBV11-2 and J usage is TRBJ2-3; D perhaps matches TRBD2 (6 bases). Germline V gene lookup returns CDR1 SGHAT and CDR2 FQNNGV. V was cut by 1 base and J by 2 bases, with 16 bases left in between. CDR3 length: 17 amino acids. The whole variable domain, filled in from reference TRBV11-2 and TRBJ2-3, reads EAGVAQSPRYKIIEKRQSVAFWCNPISGHATLYWYQQILGQGPKLLIQFQNNGVVDDSQLPKDRFSAERLKGVDSTLKIQPAKLEDSAVYLCASSLVWYGSVTDTQYFGPGTRLTVL.

The rearrangement links TRBV13 to TRBJ1-1, with D maybe TRBD1 (5 bases). This CDR3 comprises 15 residues. Per germline, CDR1 PRHDT and CDR2 FYEKMQ (reference sequence). Trimming removed 2 bases from V and 6 bases from J, with 16 bases in between. The CDR3 spells CASSLSDSPQSEAFF. The CDR3 nucleotides are TGTGCCAGCAGCTTATCTGACAGCCCGCAGTCTGAAGCTTTCTTT.

This clone has just one count. This sequence joins TRBV5-1 and TRBJ2-1; D unclear. Germline V gene lookup returns CDR1 SGHRS and CDR2 YFSETQ. The CDR3 is 15 residues long. V lost 4 bases to trimming and J lost 5 bases, with 16 bases between them. As DNA, the CDR3 is TGCGCCAGCAGCCCCGTCATGGGGTCCGACAATGAGCAGTTCTTC. Protein product: CASSPVMGSDNEQFF.

The genes are TRBV6-1 and TRBJ2-4; 7 bases are a match to TRBD1. J lost 0 bases, V lost 5 bases, and 4 bases had no gene match. Germline-derived CDR1 and CDR2 are MNHNS and SASEGT. The CDR3 sequence is 15 residues long. Written as DNA, the CDR3 is TGTGCCAGCAGTATTACAGGGGTAGCCAAAAACATTCAGTACTTC. This gives the protein CASSITGVAKNIQYF.

This rearrangement joins TRBV6-5 to TRBJ1-2; 8 bases match TRBD1. After removal of 6 bases from V and 7 bases from J, the junction contained 10 bases not matched to a gene. The CDR3 contains 14 residues. Germline CDR1 MNHEY, CDR2 SVGAGI. The CDR3 sequence: CASRRAGQEGGYTF. The CDR3 coding sequence is TGTGCCAGCAGGCGAGCGGGACAGGAGGGTGGCTACACCTTC.

The chain recombines TRBV27 with TRBJ1-2; D gene uncertain. The CDR3 contains 13 residues. V was trimmed by 4 bases and J by 5 bases, leaving 11 bases between them. Germline lookup yields CDR1 MNHEY and CDR2 SMNVEV (reference sequence). This CDR3 reads CASSSSPGYGYTF. CDR3 DNA sequence: TGTGCCAGCAGTTCTTCACCGGGATATGGCTACACCTTC.

The DNA of the CDR3 is TGTGCCAGCAGCTTTACAGGAAACTCTGGAAACACCATATATTTT. Translating it yields CASSFTGNSGNTIYF. V gene TRBV11-2 combines with J gene TRBJ1-3; TRBD1 is a possible D gene (5 bases). Germline values: CDR1 SGHAT, CDR2 FQNNGV. V was cut by 3 bases and J by 0 bases, with 9 bases left in between. The CDR3 runs to 15 residues.

This chain joins TRBV11-2 and TRBJ2-3; perhaps TRBD1 as D (5 bases). CDR3 length: 16 residues. The V and J ends lost 3 bases and 1 base respectively, with 14 bases between them. CDR1 SGHAT and CDR2 FQNNGV come from the germline V gene. The CDR3 DNA reads TGTGCCAGCAGCTTCGGCAGGGTAAAGGGCACAGATACGCAGTATTTT. It codes for CASSFGRVKGTDTQYF. The whole variable domain, filled in from reference TRBV11-2 and TRBJ2-3, reads EAGVAQSPRYKIIEKRQSVAFWCNPISGHATLYWYQQILGQGPKLLIQFQNNGVVDDSQLPKDRFSAERLKGVDSTLKIQPAKLEDSAVYLCASSFGRVKGTDTQYFGPGTRLTVL.

On this clone itself: Distinct nucleotide sequences in the sample also encode this CDR3. This chain connects TRBV28 to TRBJ2-5; D remains ambiguous. CDR1 is MDHEN, CDR2 SYDVKM, per germline. Trimming removed 1 base from V and 4 bases from J, with 4 bases in between. The CDR3 contains 12 residues. The CDR3 protein is CASSLLGETQYF. In DNA form, the CDR3 reads TGTGCCAGCAGTTTATTAGGAGAGACCCAGTACTTC.

The chain couples TRBV5-4 to TRBJ1-1; D remains unclear. The CDR3 totals 14 residues. Germline V gene sequence: CDR1 SGHNT, CDR2 YYREEE (reference sequence). The V and J ends lost 2 bases and 0 bases respectively, with 8 bases between them. This CDR3 reads CASSFYTVNTEAFF. The CDR3 DNA follows: TGTGCCAGCAGCTTTTACACAGTGAACACTGAAGCTTTCTTT.

The rearrangement links TRBV4-1 to TRBJ2-4; TRBD2 aligns across 14 bases. The CDR3 has 16 amino acids. Trimming at V came to 4 bases and at J to 11 bases, leaving 10 bases not matched to a gene. Germline CDR1 MGHRA, CDR2 YSYEKL. As DNA, the CDR3 is TGCGCCAGCAGCCCGGGACTAGCGGGAGAAGGGCCCGTTCAGTACTTC. Amino acids: CASSPGLAGEGPVQYF.

This chain uses TRBV18 with TRBJ2-4, with 7 bases lining up with TRBD2. CDR1 and CDR2 (germline): KGHSH, LQKENI. The J segment lost 6 bases and the V segment lost 5 bases, leaving 7 bases of the junction unmatched. The CDR3 is 14 residues long. The CDR3 loop is CASSGGGGVNIQYF. CDR3 DNA: TGTGCCAGCTCAGGCGGGGGAGGCGTAAACATTCAGTACTTC.

V usage is TRBV5-1 and J usage is TRBJ2-1, with 10 bases aligning to TRBD2. The CDR3 is 16 residues long. Germline lookup yields CDR1 SGHRS and CDR2 YFSETQ. The ends lost 3 bases at V and 4 bases at J; junction bases unmatched: 7. CDR3 bases: TGCGCCAGCAGCTACCGGACTAGCGGATTATACAATGAGCAGTTCTTC. This gives the protein CASSYRTSGLYNEQFF.

The chain uses TRBV10-1 and TRBJ2-7; 14 bases agree with TRBD2. The CDR3 runs to 16 residues. With V trimmed by 0 bases and J by 4 bases, 2 bases remained unmatched. Germline CDR1 WNHNN, CDR2 SYGVQD (reference sequence). The CDR3 DNA sequence: TGCGCCAGCAGTGAGTCAGGGACTAGCGGGAGATACGAGCAGTACTTC. Protein product: CASSESGTSGRYEQYF.